The 2 T cell receptor beta chains reported below all come from one sample, sequenced in a study of a mutant IDH1 vaccine in newly diagnosed glioma. Antigens for these TCRs are unknown. Time point here: week 11, during vaccination. In every dose of vaccine, 300 ug of mutant IDH1 20-mer peptide was given alongside topical imiquimod. Clones were sequenced by immunoSEQ multiplex PCR, and TCRdb holds only the in-frame ones, with some missing. The sample shows roughly 130,000 clones, about four fifths of them seen only once. The specimen comprised PBMCs, sampled from a glioma patient whose treatment included an IDH1 peptide vaccine. Receptors originate from a middle-aged man with glioma.

As for this clone: At one end the junction does not follow the germline gene, possibly because of a read error. The rearrangement joins TRBV19 to TRBJ1-3; D unclear. Germline V lookup: CDR1 LNHDA, CDR2 SQIVND (reference sequence). The CDR3 is 13 residues long. The CDR3 region has the DNA TGTGCCAGTAGTATTTTGGCTGGGAACACCATATATTTT. It yields the protein CASSILAGNTIYF.

The J gene is TRBJ1-3, the V gene TRBV6-6; maybe TRBD1 (5 bases). V lost 2 bases to trimming and J lost 2 bases, with 13 bases between them. CDR1 MNHNY and CDR2 SVGAGI come from the germline V gene (reference sequence). The CDR3 extends over 16 amino acids. The CDR3 bases are TGTGCCAGCAGTTACCAGGAGGCAGGGCCTGGAAACACCATATATTTT. This codes for CASSYQEAGPGNTIYF.